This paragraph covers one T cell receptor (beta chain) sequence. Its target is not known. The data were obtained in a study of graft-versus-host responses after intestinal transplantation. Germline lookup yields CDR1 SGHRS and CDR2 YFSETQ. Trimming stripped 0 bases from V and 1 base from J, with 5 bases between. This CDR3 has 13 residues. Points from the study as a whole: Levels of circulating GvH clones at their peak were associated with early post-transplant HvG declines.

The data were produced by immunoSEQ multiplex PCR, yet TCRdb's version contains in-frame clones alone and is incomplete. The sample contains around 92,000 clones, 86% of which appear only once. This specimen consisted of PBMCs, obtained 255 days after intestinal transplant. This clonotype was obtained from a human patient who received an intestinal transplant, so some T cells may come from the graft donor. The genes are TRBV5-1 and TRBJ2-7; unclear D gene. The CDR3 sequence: CASSLDVSYEQYF. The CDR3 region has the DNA TGCGCCAGCAGCTTGGACGTATCCTACGAGCAGTACTTC.